This T cell receptor beta chain was identified during a study of blood T cell repertoires in COVID-19. V was cut by 0 bases and J by 4 bases, with 9 bases left in between. The CDR3 covers 14 residues. Germline V gives CDR1 MNHEY, CDR2 SVGAGI. Per the authors' pipeline: Counts of nucleated cells, estimated from reference gene primer amplification, were obtained. The method was immunoSEQ multiplex PCR; TCRdb's version includes in-frame clones alone and lacks a portion of them. The V and J calls and clone size were taken over from that table, and D and trimming were inferred from the DNA. The data contain about 350,000 clones, 85% to 90% of them singletons. A few counts support this clone.

The TCR originated in a woman aged 25 to 39 who had been exposed to COVID-19. The sequencing sample was made of PBMCs or T cells enriched from blood (not recorded which). V is TRBV6-5 and J is TRBJ1-2; the D is unclear. The CDR3 nucleotides read TGTGCCAGCAGTTACTCGAGTAACCTCTATGGCTACACCTTC. This translates into CASSYSSNLYGYTF.